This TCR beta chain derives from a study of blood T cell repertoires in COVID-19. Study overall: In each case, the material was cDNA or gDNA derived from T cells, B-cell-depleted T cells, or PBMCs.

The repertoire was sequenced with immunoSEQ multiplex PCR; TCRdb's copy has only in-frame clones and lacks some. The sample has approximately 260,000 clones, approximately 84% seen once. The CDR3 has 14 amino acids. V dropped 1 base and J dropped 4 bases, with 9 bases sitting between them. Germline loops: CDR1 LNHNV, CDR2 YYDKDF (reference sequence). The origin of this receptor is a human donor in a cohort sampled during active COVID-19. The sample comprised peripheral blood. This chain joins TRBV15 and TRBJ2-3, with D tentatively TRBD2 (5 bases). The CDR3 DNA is TGTGCCACCAGCAGAGCTATCGGGGCAGATACGCAGTATTTT. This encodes CATSRAIGADTQYF.